The 3 T cell receptor beta chains reported below all come from one sample, sequenced in a study of beta chain features in type 1 diabetes (dated by TCRdb to the late 2010s). Overall study results and their limits: Type 1 diabetes patients showed a moderate but significant shortening of TCRB CDR3 length in all four CD4+ subsets.

Antigens for these TCRs are unknown. The method behind the library was the immunoSEQ multiplex PCR assay. The entire amount of isolated RNA was reverse transcribed using the High Capacity cDNA Reverse Transcription Kit, so the sequenced TCRB transcripts were expressed ones. Not all clones reach the TCRdb copy of this immuneACCESS table, which keeps in-frame sequences only. Checked studies attribute under half of the gap to unresolved V genes and leave the rest unexplained. This sample has about 250,000 clones in its table, and under 13% of those were observed once. Around 0.015% of the sample belongs to the ten largest clones. The sequenced sample was naive CD4+ T cells from blood. The cell subset or site label for this specimen denotes: true naive CD4+ T cells. These receptors were collected from a man under 40 with type 1 diabetes.

This clone occurred once. This sample includes further DNA sequences coding for the same CDR3. The chain has TRBV18 and TRBJ2-5; D uncertain. Looked up from germline, CDR1 is KGHSH and CDR2 is LQKENI. The CDR3 is 13 amino acids. Trimming removed 3 bases from V and 0 bases from J, with 5 bases in between. The CDR3 region is CASSPRNQETQYF. The CDR3 nucleotides read TGTGCCAGCTCACCCCGTAACCAAGAGACCCAGTACTTC.

This clone was seen only a few times. The rearrangement links TRBV29-1 to TRBJ2-3, with 8 bases that match TRBD2. Germline CDR1 SQVTM, CDR2 ANQGSEA. The junction had 10 bases not matched to a gene; V was cut back by 6 bases and J by 2 bases. This CDR3 has 15 residues. The CDR3 DNA reads TGCAGCGTCGGAAAGGGGCGGGGGGTCACAGATACGCAGTATTTT. Protein product: CSVGKGRGVTDTQYF.

The chain couples TRBV10-3 to TRBJ2-3; D is possibly TRBD1 (5 bases). Trimming took 6 bases from V and 2 from J, leaving 15 bases between them. CDR1 is ENHRY, CDR2 SYGVKD, per germline. CDR3 length equals 15 residues. The CDR3 reads CAIRDDSRHTDTQYF. CDR3 bases: TGTGCCATCAGAGACGACAGTCGGCACACAGATACGCAGTATTTT.